This T cell receptor (beta chain) appears in the sequencing data of a study of blood T cell repertoires in COVID-19. Germline V gene data show CDR1 as SGHRS and CDR2 as YFSETQ. Trimming removed 0 bases from V and 2 bases from J, with 9 bases in between. The CDR3 spans 14 residues. The protocol was immunoSEQ multiplex PCR, while the TCRdb copy is restricted to in-frame clones and leaves out a portion. The repertoire holds around 180,000 clones, under 90% seen once, with over 15% in the top ten. Material: peripheral blood. This sequence originates from a person aged 65 to 79 with COVID-19, enrolled during active disease. This chain uses TRBV5-1 with TRBJ2-7, with D possibly being TRBD1 (5 bases). Written as DNA, the CDR3 is TGCGCCAGCAGCTTGGTGGACAATACCTACGAGCAGTACTTC. It yields the protein CASSLVDNTYEQYF.